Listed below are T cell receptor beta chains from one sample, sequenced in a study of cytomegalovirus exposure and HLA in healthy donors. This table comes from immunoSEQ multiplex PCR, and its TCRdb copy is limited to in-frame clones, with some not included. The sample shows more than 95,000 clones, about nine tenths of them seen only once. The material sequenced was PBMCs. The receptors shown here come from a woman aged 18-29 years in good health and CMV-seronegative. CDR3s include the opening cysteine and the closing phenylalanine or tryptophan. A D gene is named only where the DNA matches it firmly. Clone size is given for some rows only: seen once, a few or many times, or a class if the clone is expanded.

CDR3nt: TGCAGCGTTTTAGATGACAGGGAGTACGAGCAGTACTTC
CDR3aa: CSVLDDREYEQYF
abundance: .
d_gene: TRBD1
j_gene: TRBJ2-7
v_gene: TRBV29-1
len: 13

CDR3nt: TGTGCCAGCAGTGAATATGACGGGCACAGCGGTAATGAGCAGTTCTTC
CDR3aa: CASSEYDGHSGNEQFF
abundance: .
d_gene: .
j_gene: TRBJ2-1
v_gene: TRBV6-1
len: 16

CDR3nt: TGTGCCAGCAGTGAATATCCCTATGAGACCCAGTACTTC
CDR3aa: CASSEYPYETQYF
abundance: .
d_gene: .
j_gene: TRBJ2-5
v_gene: TRBV6-4
len: 13

CDR3nt: TGTGCCAGCAGCCTTACCGGACAGCCCCTGAACACTGAAGCTTTCTTT
CDR3aa: CASSLTGQPLNTEAFF
abundance: few
d_gene: .
j_gene: TRBJ1-1
v_gene: TRBV4-2
len: 16

CDR3nt: TGTGCCAGCAGCTTAGATAGGGGCGCCGCCTACGAGCAGTACTTC
CDR3aa: CASSLDRGAAYEQYF
abundance: .
d_gene: .
j_gene: TRBJ2-7
v_gene: TRBV13
len: 15

CDR3nt: TGTGCCAGCAGTTACTCGATCCAGCGGACCACCTACGAGCAGTACTTC
CDR3aa: CASSYSIQRTTYEQYF
abundance: .
d_gene: .
j_gene: TRBJ2-7
v_gene: TRBV6-6
len: 16

CDR3nt: TGTGCCAGCAGTGGTGGACGGGGGGGCGAATCTGAAGCTTTCTTT
CDR3aa: CASSGGRGGESEAFF
abundance: .
d_gene: .
j_gene: TRBJ1-1
v_gene: TRBV6-4
len: 15

CDR3nt: TGTGCCAGCAGCGTAGCCCCGGGACTAGTATTCACCGGGGAGCTGTTTTTT
CDR3aa: CASSVAPGLVFTGELFF
abundance: .
d_gene: TRBD2
j_gene: TRBJ2-2
v_gene: TRBV9
len: 17

CDR3nt: TGCGCCAGCAGCCAAGAGCTAGCAAACAATCAGCCCCAGCATTTT
CDR3aa: CASSQELANNQPQHF
abundance: .
d_gene: .
j_gene: TRBJ1-5
v_gene: TRBV4-1
len: 15

CDR3nt: TGCGCCAGCAGCCACTCCAGGGAGGCCAACGTCCTGACTTTC
CDR3aa: CASSHSREANVLTF
abundance: .
d_gene: .
j_gene: TRBJ2-6
v_gene: TRBV4-1
len: 14